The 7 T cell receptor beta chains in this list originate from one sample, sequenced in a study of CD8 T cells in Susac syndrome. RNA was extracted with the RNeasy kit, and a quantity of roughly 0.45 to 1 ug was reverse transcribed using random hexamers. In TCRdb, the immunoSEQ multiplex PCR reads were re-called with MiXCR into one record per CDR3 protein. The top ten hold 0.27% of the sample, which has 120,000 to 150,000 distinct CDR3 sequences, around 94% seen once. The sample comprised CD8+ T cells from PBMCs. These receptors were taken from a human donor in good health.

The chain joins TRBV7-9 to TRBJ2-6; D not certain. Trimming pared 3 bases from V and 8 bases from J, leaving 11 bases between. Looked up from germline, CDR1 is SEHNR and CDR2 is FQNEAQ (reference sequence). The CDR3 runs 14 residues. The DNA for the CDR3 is TGTGCCAGCAGCTTTAGTACGAGGACCAACGTCCTGACTTTC. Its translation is CASSFSTRTNVLTF.

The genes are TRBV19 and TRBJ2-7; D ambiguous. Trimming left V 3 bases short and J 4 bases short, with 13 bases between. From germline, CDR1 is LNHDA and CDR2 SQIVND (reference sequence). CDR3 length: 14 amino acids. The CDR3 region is CASSISPLAYEQYF. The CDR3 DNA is TGTGCCAGTAGTATCAGCCCCCTCGCTTACGAGCAGTACTTC.

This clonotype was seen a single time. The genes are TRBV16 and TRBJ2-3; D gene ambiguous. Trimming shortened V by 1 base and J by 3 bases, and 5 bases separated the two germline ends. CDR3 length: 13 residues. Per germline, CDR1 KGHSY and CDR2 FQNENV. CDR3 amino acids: CASSQFLTDTQYF. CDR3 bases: TGTGCCAGCAGCCAATTCTTGACAGATACGCAGTATTTT.

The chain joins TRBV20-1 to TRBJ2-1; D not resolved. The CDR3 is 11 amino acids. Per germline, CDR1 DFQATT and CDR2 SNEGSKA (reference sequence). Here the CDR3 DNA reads TGCGGGTTTCTCTCCTACAATGAGCAGTTCTTC. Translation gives CGFLSYNEQFF.

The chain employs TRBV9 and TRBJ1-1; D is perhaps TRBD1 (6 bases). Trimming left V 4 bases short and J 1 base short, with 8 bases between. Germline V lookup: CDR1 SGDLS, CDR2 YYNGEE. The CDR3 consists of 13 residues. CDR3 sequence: CASSSGANTEAFF. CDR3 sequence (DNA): TGTGCCAGCAGCTCAGGGGCGAACACTGAAGCTTTCTTT.

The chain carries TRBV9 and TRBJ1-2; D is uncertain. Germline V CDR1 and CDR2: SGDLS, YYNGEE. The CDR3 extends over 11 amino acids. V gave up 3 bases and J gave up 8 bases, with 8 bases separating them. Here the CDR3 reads CASSAPRGYTF. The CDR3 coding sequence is TGTGCCAGCAGCGCCCCCAGGGGCTACACCTTC.

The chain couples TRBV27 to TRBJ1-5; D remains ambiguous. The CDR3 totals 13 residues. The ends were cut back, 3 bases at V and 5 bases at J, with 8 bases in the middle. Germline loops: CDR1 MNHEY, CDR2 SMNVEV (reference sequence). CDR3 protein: CASSFDRYQPQHF. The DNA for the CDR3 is TGTGCCAGCAGTTTTGATAGATATCAGCCCCAGCATTTT.